This entry features one T cell receptor beta chain sequence. This record belongs to a study of blood T cell repertoires in COVID-19. The overall study: The study drew acute and convalescent COVID-19 samples from the United States, Italy and Spain. T cells, B-cell-depleted T cells, or PBMCs supplied cDNA or gDNA.

This CDR3 has 22 amino acids. With 5 bases clipped from V and 1 base from J, the junction kept 22 bases outside the gene matches. Germline assignment: CDR1 SGHVS and CDR2 FNYEAQ. Participants' reported clinical history set cohort assignment. Cohort 3 donors counted as recovered after two negative PCRs, clearance, or resolved symptoms. The method was immunoSEQ multiplex PCR; TCRdb's version includes in-frame clones alone and lacks a portion of them. The data show roughly 260,000 clones, with approximately 85% seen just once and approximately 2% held by the top ten. The TCR sequence derives from a woman between 50 and 59 years old who had recovered from COVID-19. Sequences were obtained from PBMCs or T cells enriched from blood (not recorded which). The chain joins TRBV7-6 to TRBJ2-3; 12 bases agree with TRBD2. The DNA of the CDR3 is TGTGCCAGCAGCCCCCCAGGACCCCCTAGCGGGAGGGCCTGGGTTGGCACAGATACGCAGTATTTT. Translation: CASSPPGPPSGRAWVGTDTQYF. The full variable domain, in which reference TRBV7-6 and TRBJ2-3 provide the parts outside the CDR3, is GAGVSQSPRYKVTKRGQDVALRCDPISGHVSLYWYRQALGQGPEFLTYFNYEAQQDKSGLPNDRFSAERPEGSISTLTIQRTEQRDSAMYRCASSPPGPPSGRAWVGTDTQYFGPGTRLTVL.